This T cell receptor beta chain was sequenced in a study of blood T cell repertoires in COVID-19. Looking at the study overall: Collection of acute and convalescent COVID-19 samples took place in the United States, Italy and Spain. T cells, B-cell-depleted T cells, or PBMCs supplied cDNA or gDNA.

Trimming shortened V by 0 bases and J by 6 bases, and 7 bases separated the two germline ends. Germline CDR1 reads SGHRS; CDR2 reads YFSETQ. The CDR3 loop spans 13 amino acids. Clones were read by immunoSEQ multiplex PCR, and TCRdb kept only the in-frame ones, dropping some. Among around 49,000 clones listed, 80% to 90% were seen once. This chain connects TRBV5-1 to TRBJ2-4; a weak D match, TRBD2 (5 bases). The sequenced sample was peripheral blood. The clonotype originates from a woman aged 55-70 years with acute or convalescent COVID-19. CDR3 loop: CASSLGTLNIQYF. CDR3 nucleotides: TGCGCCAGCAGCTTGGGGACTTTAAACATTCAGTACTTC.